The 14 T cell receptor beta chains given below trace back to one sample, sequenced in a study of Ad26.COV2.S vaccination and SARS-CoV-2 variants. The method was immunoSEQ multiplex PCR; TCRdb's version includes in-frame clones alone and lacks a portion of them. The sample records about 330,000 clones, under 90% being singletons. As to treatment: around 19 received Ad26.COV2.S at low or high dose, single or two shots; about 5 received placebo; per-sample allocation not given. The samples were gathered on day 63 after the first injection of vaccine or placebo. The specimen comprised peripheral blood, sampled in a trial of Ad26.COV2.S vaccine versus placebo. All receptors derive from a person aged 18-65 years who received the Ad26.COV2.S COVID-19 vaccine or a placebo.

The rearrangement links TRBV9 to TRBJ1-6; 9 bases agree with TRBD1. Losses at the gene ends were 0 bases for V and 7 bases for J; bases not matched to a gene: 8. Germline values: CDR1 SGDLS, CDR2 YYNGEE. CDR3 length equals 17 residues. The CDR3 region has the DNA TGTGCCAGCAGCGTAGAACTCGCGGACAGGGGAAATTCACCCCTCCACTTT. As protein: CASSVELADRGNSPLHF.

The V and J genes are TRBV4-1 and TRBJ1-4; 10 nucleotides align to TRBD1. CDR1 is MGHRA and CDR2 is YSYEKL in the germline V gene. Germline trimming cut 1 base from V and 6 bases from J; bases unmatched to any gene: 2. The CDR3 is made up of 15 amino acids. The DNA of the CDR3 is TGCGCCAGCAGCCAAGTTGGGACAGGGGATGAAAAACTGTTTTTT. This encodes CASSQVGTGDEKLFF.

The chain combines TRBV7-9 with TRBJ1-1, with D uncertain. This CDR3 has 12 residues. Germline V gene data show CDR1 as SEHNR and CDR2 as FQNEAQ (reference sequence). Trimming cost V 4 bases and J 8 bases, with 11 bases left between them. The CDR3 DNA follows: TGTGCCAGCAGCTCCCCAGGTCCGGAAGCTTTCTTT. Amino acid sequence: CASSSPGPEAFF.

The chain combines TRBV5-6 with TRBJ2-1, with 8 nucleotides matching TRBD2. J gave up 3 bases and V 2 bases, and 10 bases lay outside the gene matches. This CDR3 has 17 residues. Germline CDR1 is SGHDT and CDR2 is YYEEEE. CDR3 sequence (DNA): TGTGCCAGCAGCTTATATTGGCGGGAGGTTAGCTACAATGAGCAGTTCTTC. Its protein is CASSLYWREVSYNEQFF.

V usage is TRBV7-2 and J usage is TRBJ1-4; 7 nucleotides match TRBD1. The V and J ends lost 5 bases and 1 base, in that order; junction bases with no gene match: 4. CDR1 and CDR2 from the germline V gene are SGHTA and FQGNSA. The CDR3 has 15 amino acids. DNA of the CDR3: TGTGCCAGCAGCCCGCGGACAGGAACTAATGAAAAACTGTTTTTT. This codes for CASSPRTGTNEKLFF. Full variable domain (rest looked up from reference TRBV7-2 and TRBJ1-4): GAGVSQSPSNKVTEKGKDVELRCDPISGHTALYWYRQSLGQGLEFLIYFQGNSAPDKSGLPSDRFSAERTGGSVSTLTIQRTQQEDSAVYLCASSPRTGTNEKLFFGSGTQLSVL.

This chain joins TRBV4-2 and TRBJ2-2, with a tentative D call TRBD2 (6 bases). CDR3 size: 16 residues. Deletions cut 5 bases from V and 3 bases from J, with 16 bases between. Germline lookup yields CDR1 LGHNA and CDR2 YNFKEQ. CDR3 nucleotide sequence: TGTGCCAGCAGCTTGGGGGGTGGGAGCGACACCGGGGAGCTGTTTTTT. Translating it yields CASSLGGGSDTGELFF.

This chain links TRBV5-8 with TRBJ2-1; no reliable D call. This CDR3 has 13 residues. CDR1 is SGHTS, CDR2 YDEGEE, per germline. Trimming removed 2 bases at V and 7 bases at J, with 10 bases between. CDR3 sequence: CASSFLWGNEQFF. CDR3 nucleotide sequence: TGTGCCAGCAGCTTCTTGTGGGGAAATGAGCAGTTCTTC.

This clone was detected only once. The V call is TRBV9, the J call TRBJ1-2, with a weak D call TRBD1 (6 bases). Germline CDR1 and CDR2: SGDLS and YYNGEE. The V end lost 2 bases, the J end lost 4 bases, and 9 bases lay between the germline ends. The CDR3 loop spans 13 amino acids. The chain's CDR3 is CASSVQGSYGYTF. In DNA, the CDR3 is TGTGCCAGCAGCGTCCAGGGGAGCTATGGCTACACCTTC. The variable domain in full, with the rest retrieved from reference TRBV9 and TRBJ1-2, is DSGVTQTPKHLITATGQRVTLRCSPRSGDLSVYWYQQSLDQGLQFLIQYYNGEERAKGNILERFSAQQFPDLHSELNLSSLELGDSALYFCASSVQGSYGYTFGSGTRLTVV.

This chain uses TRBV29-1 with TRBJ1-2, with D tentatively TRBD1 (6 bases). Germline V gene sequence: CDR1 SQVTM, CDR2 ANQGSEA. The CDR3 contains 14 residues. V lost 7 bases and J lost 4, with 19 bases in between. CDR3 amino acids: CSASGRDTIYGYTF. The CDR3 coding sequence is TGCAGCGCCTCGGGACGGGACACCATCTATGGCTACACCTTC. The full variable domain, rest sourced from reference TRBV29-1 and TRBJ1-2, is SAVISQKPSRDICQRGTSLTIQCQVDSQVTMMFWYRQQPGQSLTLIATANQGSEATYESGFVIDKFPISRPNLTFSTLTVSNMSPEDSSIYLCSASGRDTIYGYTFGSGTRLTVV.

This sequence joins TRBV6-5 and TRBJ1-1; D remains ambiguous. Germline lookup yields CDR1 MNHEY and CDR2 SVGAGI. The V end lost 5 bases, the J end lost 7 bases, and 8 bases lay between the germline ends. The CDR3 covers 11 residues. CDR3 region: CASSTAVEAFF. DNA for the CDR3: TGTGCCAGCAGTACCGCAGTTGAAGCTTTCTTT.

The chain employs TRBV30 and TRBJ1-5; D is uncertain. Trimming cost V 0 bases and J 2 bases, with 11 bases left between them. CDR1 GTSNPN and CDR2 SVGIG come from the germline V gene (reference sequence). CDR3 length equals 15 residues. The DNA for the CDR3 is TGTGCCTGGAGTGTGGGCTCCCTAGGCAATCAGCCCCAGCATTTT. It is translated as CAWSVGSLGNQPQHF.

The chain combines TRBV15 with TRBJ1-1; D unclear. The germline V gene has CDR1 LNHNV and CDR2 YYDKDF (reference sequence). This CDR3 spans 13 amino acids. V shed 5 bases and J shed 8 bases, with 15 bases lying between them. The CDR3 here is CATSVLRHGEAFF. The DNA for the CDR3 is TGTGCCACCAGCGTACTCCGCCACGGCGAAGCTTTCTTT.

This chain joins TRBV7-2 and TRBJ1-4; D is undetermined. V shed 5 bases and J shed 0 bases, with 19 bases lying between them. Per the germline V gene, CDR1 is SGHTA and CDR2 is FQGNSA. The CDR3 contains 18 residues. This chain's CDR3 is CASSLAAGRIATNEKLFF. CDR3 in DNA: TGTGCCAGCAGCCTTGCGGCAGGACGTATTGCAACTAATGAAAAACTGTTTTTT. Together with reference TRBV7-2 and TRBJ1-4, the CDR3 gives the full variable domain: GAGVSQSPSNKVTEKGKDVELRCDPISGHTALYWYRQSLGQGLEFLIYFQGNSAPDKSGLPSDRFSAERTGGSVSTLTIQRTQQEDSAVYLCASSLAAGRIATNEKLFFGSGTQLSVL.

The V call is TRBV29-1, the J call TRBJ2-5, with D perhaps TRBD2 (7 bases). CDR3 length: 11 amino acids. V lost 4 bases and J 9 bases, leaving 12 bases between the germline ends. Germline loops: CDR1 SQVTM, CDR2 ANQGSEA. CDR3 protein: CSVGGGEAQYF. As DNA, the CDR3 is TGCAGCGTTGGGGGGGGCGAGGCCCAGTACTTC.